These 15 T cell receptor beta chains were sequenced from one sample in a study of T-cell reconstitution after alpha-beta-depleted transplantation in children. Preparing the TCRbeta library involved the use of unique molecular identifiers. TCRdb processed the PCR reads anew with MiXCR; each CDR3 protein has one entry. Here the sample spans approximately 590,000 distinct CDR3 sequences, 8% to 11% being singletons. Material: PBMCs from the stem cell graft donor, obtained from the stem cell graft. The receptor set was obtained from a human donor who donated a stem cell graft to a child with acute myeloid leukemia.

This clonotype was observed at least ten times. V is TRBV20-1 and J is TRBJ2-3, with 7 bases that match TRBD1. The junction had 7 bases not matched to a gene; V was cut back by 4 bases and J by 3 bases. Germline lookup yields CDR1 DFQATT and CDR2 SNEGSKA (reference sequence). The CDR3 consists of 14 residues. CDR3 sequence reads: CSAIIQGRTDTQYF. The CDR3 DNA is TGCAGTGCTATCATACAGGGGCGGACAGATACGCAGTATTTT.

The chain uses TRBV7-2 and TRBJ2-7; the match to TRBD2 covers 14 bases. Germline loops: CDR1 SGHTA, CDR2 FQGNSA. The CDR3 loop spans 15 amino acids. Trimming removed 3 bases from V and 6 bases from J; junction bases left unmatched: 4. CDR3 DNA sequence: TGTGCCAGCAGCTTGGGACTAGCGGGAGCCTCCGAGCAGTACTTC. As protein: CASSLGLAGASEQYF.

This clonotype was seen more than once but under ten times. The chain uses TRBV7-3 and TRBJ2-1; D is perhaps TRBD2 (7 bases). Per germline, CDR1 SGHTA and CDR2 FQGTGA. The CDR3 covers 16 residues. V was trimmed by 1 base and J by 6 bases, leaving 16 bases between them. Here the CDR3 DNA reads TGTGCCAGCAGCTTAAATGGGGGGGGCTACTCCAATGAGCAGTTCTTC. Its protein product is CASSLNGGGYSNEQFF.

The CDR3 coding sequence is TGCAGCGTAGGGACAGGACAGAATAGCAATCAGCCCCAGCATTTT. Residues: CSVGTGQNSNQPQHF. The gene calls are TRBV29-1 and TRBJ1-5; TRBD1 aligns across 8 bases. V dropped 6 bases and J dropped 0; count of bases not matched to a gene: 7. This CDR3 has 15 residues. CDR1 is SQVTM, CDR2 ANQGSEA, per germline. Together with reference TRBV29-1 and TRBJ1-5, the CDR3 gives the full variable domain: SAVISQKPSRDICQRGTSLTIQCQVDSQVTMMFWYRQQPGQSLTLIATANQGSEATYESGFVIDKFPISRPNLTFSTLTVSNMSPEDSSIYLCSVGTGQNSNQPQHFGDGTRLSIL.

This chain uses TRBV28 with TRBJ2-5, with 10 bases fitting TRBD2. CDR1 is MDHEN and CDR2 is SYDVKM in the germline V gene. The CDR3 is 16 residues long. The trim removed 7 bases at V and 1 base at J, leaving 9 bases unmatched. This CDR3 is CASTSRPSGSQETQYF. The CDR3 coding sequence is TGTGCCAGCACCTCTCGGCCTAGCGGGAGCCAAGAGACCCAGTACTTC.

In regard to this clonotype: A junction boundary mismatches the germline segment, possibly from a read error. The CDR3 loop is CASSFRRVSGNAIYF. The CDR3 DNA reads TGTGCCAGCAGCTTTCGACGGGTCTCTGGAAACGCCATATATTTT. The gene calls are TRBV7-9 and TRBJ1-3; D remains unclear. The length of the CDR3 is 15 residues. The germline gives CDR1 SEHNR, CDR2 FQNEAQ (reference sequence).

Remarks on this clonotype: No conserved phenylalanine or tryptophan ends this CDR3, so it is likely a read error. This chain uses TRBV2 with TRBJ2-1, with 7 bases that match TRBD1. This CDR3 region has 15 residues. Germline lookup yields CDR1 SNHLY and CDR2 FYNNEI. V shed 8 bases and J 10 bases; nucleotides not matched to a gene: 17. CDR3 sequence: CASVNSGEGGGEQFL. As DNA, the CDR3 is TGTGCCAGCGTCAACTCCGGGGAAGGGGGCGGCGAGCAGTTCCTC.

There are a few counts of this clonotype. The genes are TRBV29-1 and TRBJ1-5; D may be TRBD1 (5 bases). The V end lost 6 bases, the J end lost 4 bases, and 25 bases lay between the germline ends. The CDR3 runs to 17 residues. Germline V lookup: CDR1 SQVTM, CDR2 ANQGSEA. The CDR3 protein is CSVERGSTAGLNQPQHF. CDR3 DNA sequence: TGCAGCGTCGAGAGGGGTTCGACAGCCGGGCTTAATCAGCCCCAGCATTTT.

This clonotype was seen many times. The chain links TRBV12-3 or TRBV12-4 to TRBJ1-2, with 7 bases lining up with TRBD1. The CDR3 totals 12 residues. With 5 bases clipped from V and 8 bases from J, the junction kept 5 bases outside the gene matches. The CDR3 here is CASSVAGGGYTF. The CDR3 DNA reads TGTGCCAGCAGTGTTGCAGGGGGAGGCTACACCTTC.

This clonotype was seen repeatedly, ten times or more. The rearrangement links TRBV5-6 to TRBJ2-1; perhaps TRBD2 as D (5 bases). Germline V gives CDR1 SGHDT, CDR2 YYEEEE. The CDR3 consists of 16 residues. With 4 bases removed from V and 2 bases from J, the gap between germline ends came to 16 bases. The CDR3 loop reads CASSRGWGVAYNEQFF. Written as DNA, the CDR3 is TGTGCCAGCAGCCGCGGGTGGGGAGTGGCCTACAATGAGCAGTTCTTC.

The sample holds a few counts of this clonotype. The chain joins TRBV14 to TRBJ1-6, with no clear D. CDR3 length: 13 residues. Trimming left V 4 bases short and J 6 bases short, with 7 bases between. Looked up from germline, CDR1 is SGHDN and CDR2 is FVKESK. The CDR3 loop is CASSRGFNSPLHF. The CDR3 bases are TGTGCCAGCAGCCGAGGGTTTAATTCACCCCTCCACTTT. Using reference TRBV14 and TRBJ1-6 for the parts outside the CDR3, the full variable domain is EAGVTQFPSHSVIEKGQTVTLRCDPISGHDNLYWYRRVMGKEIKFLLHFVKESKQDESGMPNNRFLAERTGGTYSTLKVQPAELEDSGVYFCASSRGFNSPLHFGNGTRLTVT.

This clonotype was counted only a few times. The V and J genes are TRBV29-1 and TRBJ2-7; 7 nucleotides match TRBD1. This CDR3 region has 13 residues. Looked up from germline, CDR1 is SQVTM and CDR2 is ANQGSEA. The DNA of the CDR3 is TGCAGTTACAAAGGGACAGCAACCTACGAGCAGTACTTC. This encodes CSYKGTATYEQYF.

This clonotype was seen a few times. The chain links TRBV20-1 to TRBJ2-7, with 9 bases fitting TRBD2. The ends lost 7 bases at V and 4 bases at J; junction bases unmatched: 8. The germline gives CDR1 DFQATT, CDR2 SNEGSKA (reference sequence). This CDR3 region has 13 residues. DNA of the CDR3: TGCAGTGTAGCGGGAGTTGGGTTTTACGAGCAGTACTTC. The encoded protein is CSVAGVGFYEQYF.

The gene calls are TRBV20-1 and TRBJ2-3; 8 bases align to TRBD1. V gave up 4 bases and J gave up 0 bases; unmatched junction bases: 6. This CDR3 is built from 15 residues. From germline, CDR1 is DFQATT and CDR2 SNEGSKA (reference sequence). For the CDR3, the DNA is TGCAGTGCTACCAAAGACAGGGGTAGCACAGATACGCAGTATTTT. Protein product: CSATKDRGSTDTQYF.

This chain links TRBV12-3 or TRBV12-4 with TRBJ2-2; D is perhaps TRBD2 (5 bases). Trimming stripped 8 bases from V and 4 bases from J, with 20 bases between. This CDR3 comprises 16 residues. In DNA form, the CDR3 reads TGTGCCAGCGCCACCGAGGGTAGGGATGTCACCGGGGAGCTGTTTTTT. It encodes CASATEGRDVTGELFF.